This TCR beta chain was observed in a study of tumor and adjacent non-tumor tissue in lung cancer. V lost 3 bases and J lost 7, with 13 bases in between. Germline loops: CDR1 MNHNY, CDR2 SVGAGI (reference sequence). CDR3 length equals 14 residues. A remark on this clonotype: A much larger clone lies one base from this, so it may be a read error.

Three rounds of nested PCR, following a modified ARM-PCR protocol, produced the TCRbeta library. TCRdb fed the multiplex PCR reads into MiXCR, producing one record per CDR3 protein. Of tens of thousands of distinct CDR3 sequences listed, roughly 60% are singletons. The template was RNA from unsorted bulk tissue. The normal lung tissue was taken more than 3 cm from the tumor edge. The sequencing input was distant non-tumor lung tissue. The receptor was isolated from a man between 65 and 85 years old with non-small cell lung cancer. The chain carries TRBV6-6 and TRBJ2-4, with a tentative D call TRBD1 (5 bases). The CDR3, as DNA: TGTGCCAGCAGTTATGGGGCAGGGTTTAACATTCAGTACTTC. This translates into CASSYGAGFNIQYF.